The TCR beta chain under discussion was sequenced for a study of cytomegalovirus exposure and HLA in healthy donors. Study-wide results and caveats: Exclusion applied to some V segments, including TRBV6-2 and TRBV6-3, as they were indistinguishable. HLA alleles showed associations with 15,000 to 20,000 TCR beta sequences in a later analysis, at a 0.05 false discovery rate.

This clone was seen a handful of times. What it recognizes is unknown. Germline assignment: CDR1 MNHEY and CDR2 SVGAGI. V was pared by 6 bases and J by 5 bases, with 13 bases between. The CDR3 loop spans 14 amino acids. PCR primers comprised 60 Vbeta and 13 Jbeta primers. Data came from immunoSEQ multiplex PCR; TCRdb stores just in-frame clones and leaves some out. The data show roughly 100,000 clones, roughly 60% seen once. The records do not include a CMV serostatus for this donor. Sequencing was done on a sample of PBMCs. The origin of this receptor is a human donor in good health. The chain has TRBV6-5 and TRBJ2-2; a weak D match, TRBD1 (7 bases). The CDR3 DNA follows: TGTGCCAGCAGCCACCAGGGGGGAACCGGGGAGCTGTTTTTT. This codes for CASSHQGGTGELFF.